Listed below are T cell receptor beta chains from one sample, sequenced in a study of blood T cell repertoires in COVID-19. The protocol was immunoSEQ multiplex PCR, while the TCRdb copy is restricted to in-frame clones and leaves out a portion. Among roughly 51,000 clones, 80% to 90% were seen once, and the ten largest hold 5% to 7%. Sequenced input: peripheral blood. Receptor source: a man aged 50-60 years with active COVID-19. Both conserved end residues are part of each CDR3. The order of the fields is CDR3 length, J gene, D gene, V gene, clone size, CDR3 protein, CDR3 DNA. D genes are given only for firm matches. For some rows the clone size is stated as once, few or many, or as a class when expanded; others skip it.

14	TRBJ2-2	.	TRBV5-1	.	CASRIEFGTGELFF	TGCGCCAGCAGGATCGAGTTCGGCACCGGGGAGCTGTTTTTT
14	TRBJ1-3	.	TRBV30	.	CAWSQTGSGNTIYF	TGTGCCTGGAGTCAAACAGGGTCTGGAAACACCATATATTTT
18	TRBJ2-6	TRBD1	TRBV5-4	.	CASSLVTGGYSGANVLTF	TGTGCCAGCAGCTTGGTGACAGGGGGATACTCTGGGGCCAACGTCCTGACTTTC
12	TRBJ2-5	.	TRBV30	.	CAWSVLAETQYF	TGTGCCTGGAGTGTCCTAGCGGAGACCCAGTACTTC
15	TRBJ2-1	TRBD1	TRBV24-1	large	CATSDSRQGHNEQFF	TGTGCCACCAGTGATTCGCGACAGGGACACAATGAGCAGTTCTTC
14	TRBJ2-7	TRBD1	TRBV5-4	.	CASRPDRASYEQYF	TGTGCCAGCAGACCCGACAGGGCCTCCTACGAGCAGTACTTC
13	TRBJ2-7	TRBD2	TRBV10-2	once	CATRAGIAYEQYF	TGCGCCACCCGAGCGGGGATAGCCTACGAGCAGTACTTC
15	TRBJ2-5	TRBD1	TRBV28	.	CASSDRDRGQETQYF	TGTGCCAGCAGTGACCGGGACAGGGGACAAGAGACCCAGTACTTC
12	TRBJ2-1	.	TRBV12-3/TRBV12-4	.	CASSLKEYEQFF	TGTGCCAGCAGTTTGAAAGAGTATGAGCAGTTCTTC
15	TRBJ1-1	TRBD1	TRBV7-2	.	CASSLVQGAPKEAFF	TGTGCCAGCAGCTTAGTACAGGGGGCCCCAAAGGAAGCTTTCTTT
14	TRBJ1-1	.	TRBV11-2	.	CASHPVIGNTEAFF	TGTGCCAGCCACCCGGTAATTGGTAACACTGAAGCTTTCTTT
16	TRBJ2-2	TRBD2	TRBV5-1	.	CASSLGSGRLAGELFF	TGCGCCAGCAGCTTAGGTAGCGGGAGACTTGCCGGGGAGCTGTTTTTT
14	TRBJ1-6	.	TRBV6-5	once	CASSFDPRNSPLHF	TGTGCCAGCAGTTTCGATCCGCGGAATTCACCCCTCCACTTT
15	TRBJ1-6	.	TRBV5-6	.	CASSWGTSLNSPLHF	TGTGCCAGCAGCTGGGGGACATCCCTAAATTCACCCCTCCACTTT
14	TRBJ1-2	.	TRBV6-5	.	CASSRPDGRGGYTF	TGTGCCAGCAGTAGACCGGACGGTCGGGGTGGCTACACCTTC
13	TRBJ1-1	.	TRBV6-5	.	CASSPRLNTEAFF	TGTGCCAGCAGTCCCAGGTTGAACACTGAAGCTTTCTTT
14	TRBJ1-4	TRBD1	TRBV28	.	CASSLDRGREKLFF	TGTGCCAGCAGTTTAGACAGGGGGCGGGAAAAACTGTTTTTT
18	TRBJ1-1	TRBD1	TRBV7-9	.	CASSQGSYPGDRPTEAFF	TGTGCCAGCAGCCAAGGCTCCTACCCAGGGGACAGGCCCACTGAAGCTTTCTTT
16	TRBJ2-5	TRBD1	TRBV5-1	few	CASSLEQGTGPVAQYF	TGCGCCAGCAGCTTGGAGCAGGGGACAGGCCCAGTGGCCCAGTACTTC
13	TRBJ2-1	.	TRBV5-1	.	CASHASSYNEQFF	TGCGCCAGCCATGCTAGCTCCTACAATGAGCAGTTCTTC
15	TRBJ1-5	.	TRBV7-2	.	CASSLEGYSNQPQHF	TGTGCCAGCAGTCTGGAGGGGTATAGCAATCAGCCCCAGCATTTT
15	TRBJ2-1	.	TRBV7-4	.	CASSPSGPTYNEQFF	TGTGCCAGCAGCCCTTCAGGGCCCACCTACAATGAGCAGTTCTTC
17	TRBJ2-5	TRBD2	TRBV7-9	once	CASSLHHLAGVSGTQYF	TGTGCCAGCAGCCTACACCATCTAGCGGGAGTATCGGGGACCCAGTACTTC
15	TRBJ1-2	TRBD1	TRBV5-1	once	CASSSSTGGNYGYTF	TGCGCCAGCAGCTCCTCGACAGGGGGTAACTATGGCTACACCTTC